This is a list of T cell receptor beta chains from one sample in a study of cytomegalovirus exposure and HLA in healthy donors. Method: immunoSEQ multiplex PCR; TCRdb's copy keeps in-frame clones and lacks some. The sample shows about 200,000 clones, around 83% of them seen only once. Sequences were obtained from PBMCs. The receptors stem from a woman between 18 and 29 years old in good health and CMV-seronegative. Both conserved end residues are trimmed from each CDR3. D genes are given only for firm matches. A clone size is listed for some rows: how often the clone was seen (once, few, many), or a class if it is expanded.

D gene,clone size,V gene,J gene,CDR3 protein
.,.,TRBV11-2,TRBJ1-2,ASSPALDGYGYT
TRBD1,.,TRBV5-6,TRBJ1-4,ASSSIDRAFSNEKLF
TRBD1,.,TRBV7-2,TRBJ1-6,ASSSGQGRSPLH
.,.,TRBV14,TRBJ1-1,ASSHPYGTGMTEAF
TRBD1,.,TRBV6-6,TRBJ2-3,ASKDRGRADTQY
.,.,TRBV6-1,TRBJ1-6,ASSDKGRSYNSPLH
TRBD2,once,TRBV29-1,TRBJ2-1,SVEWLGGSYNEQF
.,.,TRBV7-9,TRBJ2-6,AGQSSRISGANVLT
.,.,TRBV27,TRBJ1-4,ASSTRGSGNEKLF
TRBD1,.,TRBV28,TRBJ1-3,ASSPSRQGAFGNTIY
TRBD1,.,TRBV27,TRBJ2-6,ASSSSYGTGASGANVLT
.,few,TRBV6-4,TRBJ1-1,ASSQQSYTEAF
TRBD1,.,TRBV5-6,TRBJ1-5,ASTLRAGGQYSNQPQH
.,.,TRBV4-3,TRBJ2-1,ASSQDRRAGSYNEQF
TRBD2,once,TRBV2,TRBJ2-1,ASSRAGVTYNEQF
.,.,TRBV11-3,TRBJ2-1,ASSSAGLSYIEQF
.,.,TRBV4-1,TRBJ2-5,ASSQIDRDQETQY
TRBD2,.,TRBV9,TRBJ2-2,ASSGGLAGVGLF
TRBD2,.,TRBV19,TRBJ2-2,ASSLGLAGRSSAGELF
TRBD1,.,TRBV5-8,TRBJ2-7,ASSLTGGSSEQY
TRBD2,.,TRBV29-1,TRBJ2-2,SGGLAGGELF
TRBD2,.,TRBV28,TRBJ2-1,ASSTPGTSSNNEQF
.,.,TRBV28,TRBJ2-1,ASSPPTGNANEQF
TRBD2,.,TRBV9,TRBJ2-1,ASSSSGGSVSTAEQF
.,.,TRBV4-1,TRBJ2-3,ASSLRLGASDTQY
.,.,TRBV18,TRBJ1-1,ASSPTVQGNTEAF
.,few,TRBV29-1,TRBJ2-2,SVDRFSGELF
.,.,TRBV7-9,TRBJ1-1,SSNVGGGRAF
TRBD1,few,TRBV4-2,TRBJ2-1,ASSGGQGPYNEQF
TRBD2,.,TRBV7-2,TRBJ2-1,ASSPGAGVGLNEQF
.,.,TRBV29-1,TRBJ1-2,SVVVGAPDIYGYT